This T cell receptor beta chain came from a study of cytomegalovirus exposure and HLA in healthy donors. Study results and limitations: Several top significant clusters appeared, in a later analysis, to be linked to common viral pathogens. Overall, roughly 150 TCR beta chains were annotated as cytomegalovirus-associated. In a later analysis, an Asian-associated ancestry cluster reportedly showed fewer N-insertions than the roughly 700-donor mean.

Comments on this clone: Antigen unknown.

The PCR used 60 Vbeta and 13 Jbeta primers. In the authors' workflow: Some 10 million shared chains were among the 60 million to 80 million unique TCR beta chains that a later analysis counted. Profiling relied on immunoSEQ multiplex PCR, and the TCRdb table lists in-frame clones only, not all of them. V, J and clone size are taken as reported in that table, and D and trimming were inferred from the DNA itself. The repertoire holds approximately 160,000 clones, with 77% as singletons. This CDR3 is 19 amino acids long. Germline CDR1 reads MDHEN; CDR2 reads SYDVKM. Trimming removed 6 bases from V and 6 bases from J, with 32 bases in between.

The source of this sequence is a woman in her twenties or thirties in good health and CMV-seronegative. Sequencing used PBMCs. This chain connects TRBV28 to TRBJ2-5; D possibly corresponds to TRBD2 (5 bases). CDR3 residues: CASSQLWAPGPGSGKTQYF. As DNA, the CDR3 is TGTGCCAGCAGCCAGTTATGGGCCCCTGGACCGGGAAGCGGAAAGACCCAGTACTTC.